This T cell receptor (beta chain) was retrieved from a study of cytomegalovirus exposure and HLA in healthy donors. Both 60 Vbeta primers and 13 Jbeta primers went into the PCR. In the study's own analysis: A later analysis tallied about 80 million unique TCR beta chains, 10 million to 12 million of them shared. TCRdb's table, derived via immunoSEQ multiplex PCR, lists solely in-frame clones and lacks some. That table is the source of V, J and clone size, and D and trimming were worked out from the DNA. The sample carries 140,000 to 150,000 clones, 84% recorded once. Study observations and caveats: Some public TCRs appeared in many individuals, while most sequences were rare.

The CDR3 runs to 17 residues. Trimming took off 0 bases at V and 2 bases at J, with 14 bases between the two ends. Germline V gene sequence: CDR1 LGHNA, CDR2 YNFKEQ. Concerning this clone itself: The target antigen is unknown.

The TCR originated in a boy between 2 and 10 years old in good health and CMV-seronegative. The chain couples TRBV4-2 to TRBJ2-4; a weak D match, TRBD1 (5 bases). The source material was PBMCs. The CDR3 is CASSQEDSASSKNIQYF. The CDR3 nucleotides are TGTGCCAGCAGCCAAGAAGACAGTGCCTCATCCAAAAACATTCAGTACTTC.